One TCR beta chain is described in this entry. Its target is not known. V gave up 4 bases and J gave up 3 bases, with 16 bases separating them. Looked up from germline, CDR1 is LNHNV and CDR2 is YYDKDF (reference sequence). The CDR3 has 15 amino acids. The record originates from a study of cytomegalovirus exposure and HLA in healthy donors. Points from the study as a whole: It was reported in a later analysis that an Asian-associated ancestry cluster showed fewer N-insertions than the approximately 700-donor mean. A later analysis found TCR association rates differed by HLA locus, highest for DRB1 and lowest for HLA-C. The listing of roughly 160 TCR beta chains classed them as cytomegalovirus-associated.

The PCR made use of 60 Vbeta and 13 Jbeta primers. As handled by the study authors: In a later analysis, of around 80 million unique beta chains, roughly 10 million appeared in at least two donors. Clones were sequenced by immunoSEQ multiplex PCR, and TCRdb holds only the in-frame ones, with some missing. V and J calls and clone size are given by that table; D and trimming were obtained from the DNA. The sample lists 99,000 or so clones; under 85% were seen once. This receptor was identified in a woman between 40 and 50 years old in good health and CMV-seropositive. Sequencing used PBMCs. The rearrangement joins TRBV15 to TRBJ2-7, with D hard to call. The CDR3 region has the DNA TGTGCCACCAGCAATGGTTTCAGCCACAGCTACGAGCAGTACTTC. It codes for CATSNGFSHSYEQYF.